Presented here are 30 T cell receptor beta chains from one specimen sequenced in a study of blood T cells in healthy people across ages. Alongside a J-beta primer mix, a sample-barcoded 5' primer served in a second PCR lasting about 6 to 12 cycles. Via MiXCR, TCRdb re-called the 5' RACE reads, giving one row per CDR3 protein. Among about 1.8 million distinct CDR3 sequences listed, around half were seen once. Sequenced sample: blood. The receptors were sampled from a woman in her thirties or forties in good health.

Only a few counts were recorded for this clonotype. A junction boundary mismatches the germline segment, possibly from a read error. This CDR3 reads CAGSQGTGQGADTQYF. CDR3 sequence (DNA): TGCGCCGGCAGCCAAGGAACGGGACAGGGGGCAGATACGCAGTATTTT. The chain combines TRBV4-3 with TRBJ2-3; 11 nucleotides line up with TRBD1. Germline V CDR1 and CDR2: LGHNA, YSLEER. CDR3 length: 16 amino acids.

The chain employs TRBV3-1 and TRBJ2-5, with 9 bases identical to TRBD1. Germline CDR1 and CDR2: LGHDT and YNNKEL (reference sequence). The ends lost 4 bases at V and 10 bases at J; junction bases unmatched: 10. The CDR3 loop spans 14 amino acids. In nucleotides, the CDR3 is TGTGCCAGCAGCCCCTGGACAGGGGAATTGGGCCAGTACTTC. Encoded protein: CASSPWTGELGQYF.

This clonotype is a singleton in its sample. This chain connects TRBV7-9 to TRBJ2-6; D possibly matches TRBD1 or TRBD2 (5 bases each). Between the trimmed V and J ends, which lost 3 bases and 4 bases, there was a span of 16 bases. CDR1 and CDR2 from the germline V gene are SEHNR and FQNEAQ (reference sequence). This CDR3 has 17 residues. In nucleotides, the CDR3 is TGTGCCAGCAGCTTGCGAGTGGGGGAACCGGGGGCCAACGTCCTGACTTTC. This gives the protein CASSLRVGEPGANVLTF.

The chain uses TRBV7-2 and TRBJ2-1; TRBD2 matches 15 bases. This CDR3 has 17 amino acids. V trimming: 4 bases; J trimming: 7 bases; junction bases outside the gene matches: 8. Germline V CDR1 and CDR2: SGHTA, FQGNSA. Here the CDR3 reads CASSSPGLAGGLNEQFF. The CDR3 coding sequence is TGTGCCAGCAGCTCCCCGGGACTAGCGGGGGGCCTAAATGAGCAGTTCTTC. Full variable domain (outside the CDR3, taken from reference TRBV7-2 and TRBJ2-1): GAGVSQSPSNKVTEKGKDVELRCDPISGHTALYWYRQSLGQGLEFLIYFQGNSAPDKSGLPSDRFSAERTGGSVSTLTIQRTQQEDSAVYLCASSSPGLAGGLNEQFFGPGTRLTVL.

In DNA, the CDR3 is TGTGCCAGCAGTGAAGGTCGGCGGGGTCGCCAAGAGACCCAGTACTTC. Its protein is CASSEGRRGRQETQYF. This rearrangement joins TRBV25-1 to TRBJ2-5; D is perhaps TRBD2 (6 bases). V was cut by 2 bases and J by 1 base, with 14 bases left in between. CDR1 is MGHDK, CDR2 SYGVNS, per germline. The CDR3 totals 16 residues.

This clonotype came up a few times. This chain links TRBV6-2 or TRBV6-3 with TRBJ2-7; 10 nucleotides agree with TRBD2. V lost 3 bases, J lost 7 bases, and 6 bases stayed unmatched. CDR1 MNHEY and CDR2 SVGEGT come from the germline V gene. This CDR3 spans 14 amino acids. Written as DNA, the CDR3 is TGTGCCAGCAGTTATCTGCTAGCGGGGGAAGAGCAGTACTTC. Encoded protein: CASSYLLAGEEQYF.

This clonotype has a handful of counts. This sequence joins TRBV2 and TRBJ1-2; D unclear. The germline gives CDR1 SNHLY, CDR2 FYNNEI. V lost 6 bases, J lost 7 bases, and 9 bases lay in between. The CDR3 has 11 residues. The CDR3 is CASRRTSGYTF. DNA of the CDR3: TGTGCCAGCAGGCGAACAAGTGGCTACACCTTC.

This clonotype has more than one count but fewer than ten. CDR3 sequence reads: CSATQGIENYNEQFF. The DNA of the CDR3 is TGCAGTGCTACCCAGGGGATAGAAAACTACAATGAGCAGTTCTTC. V is TRBV20-1 and J is TRBJ2-1; the D gene is possibly TRBD1 (6 bases). With 4 bases removed from V and 3 bases from J, the gap between germline ends came to 16 bases. The CDR3 runs to 15 residues. Germline V gene lookup returns CDR1 DFQATT and CDR2 SNEGSKA (reference sequence).

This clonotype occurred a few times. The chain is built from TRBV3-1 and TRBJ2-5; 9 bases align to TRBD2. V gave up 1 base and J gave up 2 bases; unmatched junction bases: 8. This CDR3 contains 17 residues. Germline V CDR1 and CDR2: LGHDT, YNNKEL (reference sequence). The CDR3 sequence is CASSQALSSGDQETQYF. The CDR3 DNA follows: TGTGCCAGCAGCCAAGCTTTGTCTAGCGGGGATCAAGAGACCCAGTACTTC.

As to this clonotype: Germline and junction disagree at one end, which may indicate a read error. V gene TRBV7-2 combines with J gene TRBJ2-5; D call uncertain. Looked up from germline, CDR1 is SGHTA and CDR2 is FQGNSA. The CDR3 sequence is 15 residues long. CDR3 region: CASNLDLGLQETQYF. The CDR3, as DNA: TGTGCCAGCAACTTAGATTTGGGATTACAAGAGACCCAGTACTTC.

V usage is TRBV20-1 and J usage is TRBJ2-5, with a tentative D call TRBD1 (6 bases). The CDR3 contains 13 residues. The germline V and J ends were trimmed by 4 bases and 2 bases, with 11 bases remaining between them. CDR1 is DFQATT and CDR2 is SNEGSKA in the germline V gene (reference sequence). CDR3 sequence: CSATWTAQETQYF. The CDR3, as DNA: TGCAGTGCTACTTGGACAGCTCAAGAGACCCAGTACTTC.

This CDR3 is CASSSWGSDNTEAFF. The CDR3 region has the DNA TGTGCCAGCAGCTCCTGGGGTTCAGATAACACTGAAGCTTTCTTT. The gene calls are TRBV7-8 and TRBJ1-1; unclear D gene. Germline CDR1 SGHVS, CDR2 FQNEAQ. V lost 4 bases and J 2 bases, leaving 14 bases between the germline ends. The CDR3 length is 15 residues.

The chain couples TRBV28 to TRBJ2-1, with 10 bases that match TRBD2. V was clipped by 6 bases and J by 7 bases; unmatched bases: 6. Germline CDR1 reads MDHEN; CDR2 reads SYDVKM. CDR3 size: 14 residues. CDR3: CASRSGGVINEQFF. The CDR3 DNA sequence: TGTGCCAGCAGAAGCGGGGGGGTAATTAATGAGCAGTTCTTC.

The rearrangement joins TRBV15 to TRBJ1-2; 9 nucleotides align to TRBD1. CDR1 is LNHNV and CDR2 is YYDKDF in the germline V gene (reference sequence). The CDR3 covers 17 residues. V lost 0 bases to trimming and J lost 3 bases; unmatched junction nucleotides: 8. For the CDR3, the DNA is TGTGCCACCAGCAGAGATCGGGCGGGACAGGGTGACTATGGCTACACCTTC. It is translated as CATSRDRAGQGDYGYTF.

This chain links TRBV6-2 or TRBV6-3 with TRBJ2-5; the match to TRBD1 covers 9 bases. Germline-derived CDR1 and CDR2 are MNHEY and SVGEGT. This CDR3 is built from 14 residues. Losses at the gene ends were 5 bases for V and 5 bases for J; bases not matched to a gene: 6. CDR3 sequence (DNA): TGTGCCAGCAGTGACAGGGGGGGATGGGAGACCCAGTACTTC. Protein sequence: CASSDRGGWETQYF.

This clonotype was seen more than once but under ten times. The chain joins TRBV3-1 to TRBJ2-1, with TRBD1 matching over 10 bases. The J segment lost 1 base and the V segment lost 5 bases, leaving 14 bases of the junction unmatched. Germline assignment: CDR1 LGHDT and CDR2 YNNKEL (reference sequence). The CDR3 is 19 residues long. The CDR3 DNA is TGTGCCAGCAGCAAGACAGGGGGCGCGATTTCCGGTTCCTACAATGAGCAGTTCTTC. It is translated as CASSKTGGAISGSYNEQFF.

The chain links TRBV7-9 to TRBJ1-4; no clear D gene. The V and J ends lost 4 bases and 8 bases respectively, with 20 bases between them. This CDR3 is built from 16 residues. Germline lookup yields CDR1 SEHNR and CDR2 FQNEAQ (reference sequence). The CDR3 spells CASSWVGINGREKLFF. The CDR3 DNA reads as TGTGCCAGCAGCTGGGTGGGGATCAACGGTAGGGAAAAACTGTTTTTT.

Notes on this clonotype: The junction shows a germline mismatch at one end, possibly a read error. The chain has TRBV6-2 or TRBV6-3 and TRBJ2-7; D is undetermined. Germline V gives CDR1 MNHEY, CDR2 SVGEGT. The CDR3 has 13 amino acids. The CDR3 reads CAGSFSLRSEEYF. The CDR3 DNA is TGTGCCGGCAGTTTTTCCCTGAGGAGCGAGGAGTACTTC.

CDR3: CASSPIGGQACEQYF. CDR3 nucleotide sequence: TGTGCCAGCAGCCCAATCGGGGGACAGGCCTGCGAGCAGTACTTC. The chain has TRBV7-2 and TRBJ2-4, with 8 bases aligning to TRBD1. The assigned J gene may be wrong: the sequence end matches TRBJ2-7 better. The CDR3 has 15 amino acids. Germline CDR1 and CDR2: SGHTA and FQGNSA.

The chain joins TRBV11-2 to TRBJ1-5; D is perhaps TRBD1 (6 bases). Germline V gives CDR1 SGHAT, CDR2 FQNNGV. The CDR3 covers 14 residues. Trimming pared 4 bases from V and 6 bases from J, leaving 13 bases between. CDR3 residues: CASSWGGASQPQHF. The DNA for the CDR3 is TGTGCCAGCAGCTGGGGGGGGGCTAGTCAGCCCCAGCATTTT.

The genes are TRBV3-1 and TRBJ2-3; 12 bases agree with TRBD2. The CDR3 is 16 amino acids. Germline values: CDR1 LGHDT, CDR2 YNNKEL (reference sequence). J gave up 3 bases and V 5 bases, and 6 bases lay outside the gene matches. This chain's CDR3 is CASSSSLAGGTDTQYF. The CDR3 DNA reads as TGTGCCAGCAGCTCCTCACTAGCGGGGGGTACAGATACGCAGTATTTT.

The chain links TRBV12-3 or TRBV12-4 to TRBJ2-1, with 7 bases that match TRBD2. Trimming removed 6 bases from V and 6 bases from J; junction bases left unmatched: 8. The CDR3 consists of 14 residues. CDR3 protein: CASSPSGARNEQFF. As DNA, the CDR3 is TGTGCCAGCAGCCCCAGCGGGGCCCGCAATGAGCAGTTCTTC.

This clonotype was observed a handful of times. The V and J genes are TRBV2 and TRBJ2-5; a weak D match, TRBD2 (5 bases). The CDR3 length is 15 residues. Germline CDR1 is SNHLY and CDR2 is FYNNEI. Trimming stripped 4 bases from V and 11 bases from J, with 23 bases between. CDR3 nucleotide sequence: TGTGCCAGCAGTGCGGACCGGGCCATCGGAGGAGAGCAGTACTTC. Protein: CASSADRAIGGEQYF.

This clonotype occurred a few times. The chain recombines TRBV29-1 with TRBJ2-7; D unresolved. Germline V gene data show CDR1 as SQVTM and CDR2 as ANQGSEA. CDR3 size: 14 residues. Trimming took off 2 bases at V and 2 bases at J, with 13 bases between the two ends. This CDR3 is CSVESNQYPYEQYF. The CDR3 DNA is TGCAGCGTTGAATCGAACCAGTACCCCTACGAGCAGTACTTC.

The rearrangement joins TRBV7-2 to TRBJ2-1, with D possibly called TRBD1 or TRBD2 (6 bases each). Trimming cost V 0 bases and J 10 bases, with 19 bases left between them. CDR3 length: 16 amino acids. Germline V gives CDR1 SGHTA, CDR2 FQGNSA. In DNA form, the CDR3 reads TGTGCCAGCAGCTTAGCCGGGGGCAGGCTTACCTACGAGCAGTTCTTC. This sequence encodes CASSLAGGRLTYEQFF.

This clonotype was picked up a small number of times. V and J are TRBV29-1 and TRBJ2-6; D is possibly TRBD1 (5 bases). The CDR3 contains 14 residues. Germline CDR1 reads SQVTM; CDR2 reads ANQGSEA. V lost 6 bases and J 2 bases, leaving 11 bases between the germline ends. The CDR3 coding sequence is TGCAGCGTGGCAGCAGGGCCTGGGGCCAACGTCCTGACTTTC. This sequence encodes CSVAAGPGANVLTF.

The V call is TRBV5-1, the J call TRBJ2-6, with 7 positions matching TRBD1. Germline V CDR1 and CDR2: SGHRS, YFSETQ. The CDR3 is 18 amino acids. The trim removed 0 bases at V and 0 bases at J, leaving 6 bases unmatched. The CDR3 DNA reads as TGCGCCAGCAGCTTGGAGGGACAGCAAGTCTCTGGGGCCAACGTCCTGACTTTC. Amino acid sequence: CASSLEGQQVSGANVLTF.

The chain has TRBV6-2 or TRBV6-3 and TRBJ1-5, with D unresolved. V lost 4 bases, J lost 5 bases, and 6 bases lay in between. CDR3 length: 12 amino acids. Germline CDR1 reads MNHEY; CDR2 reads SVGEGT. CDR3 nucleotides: TGTGCCAGCAGTTCCACATATCAGCCCCAGCATTTT. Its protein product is CASSSTYQPQHF.

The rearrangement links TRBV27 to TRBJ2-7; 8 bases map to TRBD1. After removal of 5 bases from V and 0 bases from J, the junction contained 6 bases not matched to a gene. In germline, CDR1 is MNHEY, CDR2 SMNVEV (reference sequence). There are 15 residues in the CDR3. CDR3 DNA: TGTGCCAGCAGTACCAGGGGGCCGGGCTCCTACGAGCAGTACTTC. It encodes CASSTRGPGSYEQYF.

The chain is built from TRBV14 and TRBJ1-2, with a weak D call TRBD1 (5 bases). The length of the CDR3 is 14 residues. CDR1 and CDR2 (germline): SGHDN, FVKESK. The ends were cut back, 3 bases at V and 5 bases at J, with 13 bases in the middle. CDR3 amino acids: CASSQGRSRYGYTF. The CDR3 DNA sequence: TGTGCCAGCAGCCAGGGGCGGAGTCGTTATGGCTACACCTTC.